This TCR delta chain was sequenced for a study of Vγ9Vδ2 T cells in congenital toxoplasmosis (dated by TCRdb to about 2021). Regarding the research as a whole: IgG, IgM and IgA serology, Western blot and an in-house interferon-gamma release assay were used to diagnose congenital toxoplasmosis. Gamma and delta chain CDR3 repertoires of sorted blood gammadelta T cells were compared between congenitally T. gondii-infected and uninfected infants. Sequencing of the repertoires was done on samples from infants at two time points: 2 months after birth and 1 year of age. At 2 months, TCR sequencing included about 5 infected and roughly eleven uninfected infants, while at 1 year the sequenced group was 3 infected and 4 uninfected infants.

Study-level results and caveats: Repertoire differences between infected and uninfected infants were less clear at 1 year of age than at 2 months. Both infected and uninfected infants showed high prevalence of a public TRGV9 clonotype. Germline-encoded fetal-type TRDV2 CDR3 sequences seemed more prevalent in infected than uninfected approximately 2-month-old infants, suggesting an in utero expansion footprint. Two months was the earliest age with enough suitable sample material for TCR repertoire analysis, so newborn repertoires were not sequenced. Compared with uninfected infants, infected infants at 2 months appeared to have fewer N additions in their TRGV9 and TRDV2 CDR3s, and this was especially true for TRDV2-TRDJ1 sequences.

Using SuperScript II, cDNA was generated through template-switch reverse transcription, with TRGC- and TRDC-specific primers combined in a single tube. The TRGC primer was designed for binding to both the TRGC1 and TRGC2 constant genes. The KAPA Real-Time Library Amplification Kit was used to amplify TRG and TRD, and AMPure XP beads were used for purification between steps. Illumina sequencing adapters were added by index PCR using the Nextera XT Index Kit. Sequencing of TRG and TRD amplicons was performed on an Illumina MiSeq with the V2 300 kit, and 150 bp paired-end reads were generated. In the paper's pipeline: Read quality was checked with FastQC version 0.11.8 before further analysis. Reads were mapped to GenBank TRG or TRD reference genes, and MiXCR version 3.0.3 was used to assemble CDR3 sequences. Default MiXCR settings were kept, except that 3 rather than 5 consecutive nucleotides were used to assemble TRDD gene segments. VDJtools version 1.2.1 calculated N additions, CDR3 length, J segment length and clonotype sharing between samples. Out-of-frame CDR3 sequences and those containing stop codons were excluded from analysis. Infant repertoires were assessed for overlap with previously published fetal, cord blood and adult blood Vgamma9Vdelta2 repertoires. Public reads were reanalyzed in TCRdb with CATT, and rows carrying the same DNA were merged afterwards. TCRdb assigned the V and J calls; the authors' analysis was not used. For this sample there are about 600 delta-chain clones; about 4.6% appear just once. The ten top clones hold 26% of the sample.

The same treatment, using spiramycin and/or pyrimethamine plus sulfadiazine plus folinic acid, was given to mothers of both infected and uninfected infants. All infants, both infected and uninfected, were delivered at term after more than 37 weeks of gestation. About 1 mL of blood was processed into PBMCs by Lymphoprep gradient centrifugation, after which the PBMCs were cryopreserved in liquid nitrogen and shipped to Belgium. Thawed PBMCs were labeled with Zombie NIR viability dye and stained with CD3, TCR gammadelta, Vgamma9 and Vdelta2 antibodies. A FACSAria III was used to sort CD3+ TCRgammadelta+ T cells, reaching a mean purity of roughly 98%. The RNeasy Micro Kit was used to isolate RNA from approximately 9,800 sorted gammadelta T cells per sample. Infants were born to mothers enrolled with primary T. gondii infection during pregnancy. Peripheral blood was collected from the infants at an outpatient microbiology and virology center in Pavia, Italy.

This clone was found a few times. Its specific antigen is unknown. This likely traces to a read error, being one base from a far larger clone. The same CDR3 also results from other DNA sequences found in this sample. Trimmed from V: 3 bases; trimmed from J: 0 bases; junction bases lacking a gene match: 13. CDR1 and CDR2, looked up from the germline V gene, are TSWWSYY and QGS. Including the terminal cysteine and phenylalanine, the CDR3 comprises 18 residues. Kept here is only the CDR3 DNA, which spans 54 bases and is read in frame from base 1. The TCR was taken from a child under 10 years old born to a mother with Toxoplasma gondii infection during pregnancy, either congenitally infected or uninfected (not recorded which). The sample taken for sequencing was gamma-delta T cells from blood. The rearrangement joined TRDV1 to TRDJ1, with 7 junctional bases fitting TRDD3. The DNA sequence follows: TGTGCTCTTGGGGAGTTGAGTGGGGGACCTCCGTACACCGATAAACTCATCTTT. The encoded protein is CALGELSGGPPYTDKLIF.